The following is a T cell receptor (beta chain) sequence with its context. The antigen remains undetermined. Relative to the germline gene, one junction end is altered; a read error may explain this. The sample comes from a study of radiotherapy plus CTLA-4 blockade in lung cancer. General observations from the study: Increased serum interferon-beta after radiation also reportedly predicted response strongly. In blood, TCR clones derived from the tumor expanded after radiotherapy plus ipilimumab.

Ipilimumab-mediated CTLA-4 blockade plus focal radiation was given to patients having chemo-refractory metastatic non-small-cell lung cancer. The germline gives CDR1 MDHEN, CDR2 SYDVKM. The CDR3 is 12 amino acids. The assay was immunoSEQ multiplex PCR, and TCRdb's table has in-frame clones only and misses some. The sample carries approximately 80,000 clones, around 81% recorded once. The sequence was obtained from a human donor with non-small cell lung cancer whose response to radiotherapy plus ipilimumab could not be evaluated. Some clones in this sample may be carry-over from other donors' samples. The input for sequencing was peripheral blood, taken from a patient treated with radiotherapy plus ipilimumab. The chain links TRBV28 to TRBJ1-2; D is unclear. CDR3 region: CASTSTAGGYAF. CDR3 in DNA: TGTGCCAGCACCTCCACGGCGGGAGGCTACGCCTTC.